Listed here are 13 T cell receptor beta chains from one sample, sequenced in a study of T cell responses to AZD1222 COVID-19 vaccine. This table comes from immunoSEQ multiplex PCR, and its TCRdb copy is limited to in-frame clones, with some not included. Of around 110,000 clones detected, 70% to 90% appear once; the ten largest clones hold more than 3%. The sample was peripheral blood, taken on day 0 of MenACWY control vaccination. Receptors were obtained from an adult in good health.

The chain has TRBV5-6 and TRBJ1-3; a possible D gene is TRBD1 (6 bases). This CDR3 is built from 17 residues. Deletions cut 4 bases from V and 4 bases from J, with 21 bases between. Per germline, CDR1 SGHDT and CDR2 YYEEEE. DNA of the CDR3: TGTGCCAGCAGCCCTCGTACTTCGACAGGACACGGAAACACCATATATTTT. As protein: CASSPRTSTGHGNTIYF.

This clone was counted a single time. This sequence joins TRBV19 and TRBJ1-2; tentative D call: TRBD1 (5 bases). Germline CDR1 LNHDA, CDR2 SQIVND (reference sequence). With 1 base removed from V and 2 bases from J, the gap between germline ends came to 11 bases. This CDR3 is built from 15 residues. CDR3 region: CASSIGPGRNYGYTF. CDR3 DNA: TGTGCCAGTAGTATAGGACCAGGGAGAAACTATGGCTACACCTTC.

The rearrangement links TRBV12-3 or TRBV12-4 to TRBJ1-5; D is uncertain. This CDR3 has 13 residues. Trimming shortened V by 3 bases and J by 4 bases, and 7 bases separated the two germline ends. The CDR3 coding sequence is TGTGCCAGCAGTTTTGGGGATAATCAGCCCCAGCATTTT. Its protein product is CASSFGDNQPQHF.

The rearrangement uses TRBV18 and TRBJ2-1; 9 bases fit TRBD1. CDR1 is KGHSH and CDR2 is LQKENI in the germline V gene. With 3 bases clipped from V and 5 bases from J, the junction kept 5 bases outside the gene matches. CDR3 length: 15 residues. The CDR3 spells CASSPEQGANNEQFF. The CDR3 nucleotides read TGTGCCAGCTCACCGGAACAGGGGGCCAACAATGAGCAGTTCTTC. The full variable domain, rest sourced from reference TRBV18 and TRBJ2-1, is NAGVMQNPRHLVRRRGQEARLRCSPMKGHSHVYWYRQLPEEGLKFMVYLQKENIIDESGMPKERFSAEFPKEGPSILRIQQVVRGDSAAYFCASSPEQGANNEQFFGPGTRLTVL.

With regard to this clone: Other DNA sequences within the sample encode an identical CDR3. The chain's CDR3 is CSVDGGSGANVLTF. The DNA for the CDR3 is TGCAGCGTTGATGGAGGCTCTGGGGCCAACGTCCTGACTTTC. The J gene is TRBJ2-6, the V gene TRBV29-1, with a tentative D call TRBD2 (5 bases). V was cut by 3 bases and J by 0 bases, with 6 bases left in between. CDR3 size: 14 residues. From germline, CDR1 is SQVTM and CDR2 ANQGSEA.

In this sample, this clone turned up a few times. The chain carries TRBV11-2 and TRBJ2-2; 7 nucleotides match TRBD1. Germline lookup yields CDR1 SGHAT and CDR2 FQNNGV. The CDR3 is 17 amino acids. The V gene end was trimmed by 0 bases and the J gene end by 2 bases; junction bases not matched to a gene: 6. The CDR3 sequence is CASSLETGALNTGELFF. CDR3 nucleotide sequence: TGTGCCAGCAGCTTAGAAACAGGGGCCCTTAACACCGGGGAGCTGTTTTTT.

The chain couples TRBV18 to TRBJ1-2, with D unresolved. Germline V lookup: CDR1 KGHSH, CDR2 LQKENI. Trimming cost V 5 bases and J 1 base, with 5 bases left between them. This CDR3 has 12 residues. In DNA form, the CDR3 reads TGTGCCAGCTCAGACAATAACTATGGCTACACCTTC. It yields the protein CASSDNNYGYTF. Supplemented by reference TRBV18 and TRBJ1-2, the full variable domain reads NAGVMQNPRHLVRRRGQEARLRCSPMKGHSHVYWYRQLPEEGLKFMVYLQKENIIDESGMPKERFSAEFPKEGPSILRIQQVVRGDSAAYFCASSDNNYGYTFGSGTRLTVV.

This sequence joins TRBV28 and TRBJ2-1, with TRBD2 matching 16 bases. Germline CDR1 reads MDHEN; CDR2 reads SYDVKM. The CDR3 spans 14 residues. The J segment lost 5 bases and the V segment lost 8 bases, leaving 0 bases of the junction unmatched. The CDR3 loop is CASGTSGGDNEQFF. CDR3 DNA sequence: TGTGCCAGCGGGACTAGCGGGGGGGACAATGAGCAGTTCTTC.

The genes are TRBV7-9 and TRBJ2-1, with TRBD2 matching over 7 bases. The CDR3 extends over 14 amino acids. V dropped 9 bases and J dropped 2; count of bases not matched to a gene: 7. The germline V gene encodes CDR1 SEHNR and CDR2 FQNEAQ (reference sequence). The CDR3 region is CASSTSVTYNEQFF. The CDR3 coding sequence is TGTGCCAGTAGTACTAGCGTCACCTACAATGAGCAGTTCTTC.

The rearrangement links TRBV18 to TRBJ1-1; D is perhaps TRBD1 (5 bases). Germline V CDR1 and CDR2: KGHSH, LQKENI. V lost 2 bases and J 1 base, leaving 14 bases between the germline ends. This CDR3 has 16 amino acids. CDR3 amino acids: CASSPSRVGSNTEAFF. The CDR3 nucleotides are TGTGCCAGCTCACCATCCAGGGTCGGGTCGAACACTGAAGCTTTCTTT.

The chain has TRBV6-5 and TRBJ1-2, with 10 bases identical to TRBD1. The CDR3 spans 16 residues. J lost 4 bases, V lost 4 bases, and 9 bases had no gene match. Germline CDR1 and CDR2: MNHEY and SVGAGI. CDR3 DNA sequence: TGTGCCAGCAGTTGGGACAGGGGTGGCTTAAGCTATGGCTACACCTTC. This translates into CASSWDRGGLSYGYTF.

This clone was seen a single time. This chain connects TRBV6-5 to TRBJ1-2, with a possible D match to TRBD1 (5 bases). Germline CDR1 and CDR2: MNHEY and SVGAGI. This CDR3 comprises 13 residues. V was clipped by 8 bases and J by 6 bases, with 16 bases between them. CDR3 residues: CASGASYLNGYTF. CDR3 DNA: TGTGCCAGCGGGGCATCGTATCTAAATGGCTACACCTTC.

This chain uses TRBV18 with TRBJ1-5, with a possible D match to TRBD1 (6 bases). This CDR3 region has 14 residues. CDR1 is KGHSH, CDR2 LQKENI, per germline. V was shortened by 3 bases and J by 5 bases, with 11 bases between the two germline ends. The CDR3 DNA reads TGTGCCAGCTCACCGCCGACAGGCGATCAGCCCCAGCATTTT. As protein: CASSPPTGDQPQHF.